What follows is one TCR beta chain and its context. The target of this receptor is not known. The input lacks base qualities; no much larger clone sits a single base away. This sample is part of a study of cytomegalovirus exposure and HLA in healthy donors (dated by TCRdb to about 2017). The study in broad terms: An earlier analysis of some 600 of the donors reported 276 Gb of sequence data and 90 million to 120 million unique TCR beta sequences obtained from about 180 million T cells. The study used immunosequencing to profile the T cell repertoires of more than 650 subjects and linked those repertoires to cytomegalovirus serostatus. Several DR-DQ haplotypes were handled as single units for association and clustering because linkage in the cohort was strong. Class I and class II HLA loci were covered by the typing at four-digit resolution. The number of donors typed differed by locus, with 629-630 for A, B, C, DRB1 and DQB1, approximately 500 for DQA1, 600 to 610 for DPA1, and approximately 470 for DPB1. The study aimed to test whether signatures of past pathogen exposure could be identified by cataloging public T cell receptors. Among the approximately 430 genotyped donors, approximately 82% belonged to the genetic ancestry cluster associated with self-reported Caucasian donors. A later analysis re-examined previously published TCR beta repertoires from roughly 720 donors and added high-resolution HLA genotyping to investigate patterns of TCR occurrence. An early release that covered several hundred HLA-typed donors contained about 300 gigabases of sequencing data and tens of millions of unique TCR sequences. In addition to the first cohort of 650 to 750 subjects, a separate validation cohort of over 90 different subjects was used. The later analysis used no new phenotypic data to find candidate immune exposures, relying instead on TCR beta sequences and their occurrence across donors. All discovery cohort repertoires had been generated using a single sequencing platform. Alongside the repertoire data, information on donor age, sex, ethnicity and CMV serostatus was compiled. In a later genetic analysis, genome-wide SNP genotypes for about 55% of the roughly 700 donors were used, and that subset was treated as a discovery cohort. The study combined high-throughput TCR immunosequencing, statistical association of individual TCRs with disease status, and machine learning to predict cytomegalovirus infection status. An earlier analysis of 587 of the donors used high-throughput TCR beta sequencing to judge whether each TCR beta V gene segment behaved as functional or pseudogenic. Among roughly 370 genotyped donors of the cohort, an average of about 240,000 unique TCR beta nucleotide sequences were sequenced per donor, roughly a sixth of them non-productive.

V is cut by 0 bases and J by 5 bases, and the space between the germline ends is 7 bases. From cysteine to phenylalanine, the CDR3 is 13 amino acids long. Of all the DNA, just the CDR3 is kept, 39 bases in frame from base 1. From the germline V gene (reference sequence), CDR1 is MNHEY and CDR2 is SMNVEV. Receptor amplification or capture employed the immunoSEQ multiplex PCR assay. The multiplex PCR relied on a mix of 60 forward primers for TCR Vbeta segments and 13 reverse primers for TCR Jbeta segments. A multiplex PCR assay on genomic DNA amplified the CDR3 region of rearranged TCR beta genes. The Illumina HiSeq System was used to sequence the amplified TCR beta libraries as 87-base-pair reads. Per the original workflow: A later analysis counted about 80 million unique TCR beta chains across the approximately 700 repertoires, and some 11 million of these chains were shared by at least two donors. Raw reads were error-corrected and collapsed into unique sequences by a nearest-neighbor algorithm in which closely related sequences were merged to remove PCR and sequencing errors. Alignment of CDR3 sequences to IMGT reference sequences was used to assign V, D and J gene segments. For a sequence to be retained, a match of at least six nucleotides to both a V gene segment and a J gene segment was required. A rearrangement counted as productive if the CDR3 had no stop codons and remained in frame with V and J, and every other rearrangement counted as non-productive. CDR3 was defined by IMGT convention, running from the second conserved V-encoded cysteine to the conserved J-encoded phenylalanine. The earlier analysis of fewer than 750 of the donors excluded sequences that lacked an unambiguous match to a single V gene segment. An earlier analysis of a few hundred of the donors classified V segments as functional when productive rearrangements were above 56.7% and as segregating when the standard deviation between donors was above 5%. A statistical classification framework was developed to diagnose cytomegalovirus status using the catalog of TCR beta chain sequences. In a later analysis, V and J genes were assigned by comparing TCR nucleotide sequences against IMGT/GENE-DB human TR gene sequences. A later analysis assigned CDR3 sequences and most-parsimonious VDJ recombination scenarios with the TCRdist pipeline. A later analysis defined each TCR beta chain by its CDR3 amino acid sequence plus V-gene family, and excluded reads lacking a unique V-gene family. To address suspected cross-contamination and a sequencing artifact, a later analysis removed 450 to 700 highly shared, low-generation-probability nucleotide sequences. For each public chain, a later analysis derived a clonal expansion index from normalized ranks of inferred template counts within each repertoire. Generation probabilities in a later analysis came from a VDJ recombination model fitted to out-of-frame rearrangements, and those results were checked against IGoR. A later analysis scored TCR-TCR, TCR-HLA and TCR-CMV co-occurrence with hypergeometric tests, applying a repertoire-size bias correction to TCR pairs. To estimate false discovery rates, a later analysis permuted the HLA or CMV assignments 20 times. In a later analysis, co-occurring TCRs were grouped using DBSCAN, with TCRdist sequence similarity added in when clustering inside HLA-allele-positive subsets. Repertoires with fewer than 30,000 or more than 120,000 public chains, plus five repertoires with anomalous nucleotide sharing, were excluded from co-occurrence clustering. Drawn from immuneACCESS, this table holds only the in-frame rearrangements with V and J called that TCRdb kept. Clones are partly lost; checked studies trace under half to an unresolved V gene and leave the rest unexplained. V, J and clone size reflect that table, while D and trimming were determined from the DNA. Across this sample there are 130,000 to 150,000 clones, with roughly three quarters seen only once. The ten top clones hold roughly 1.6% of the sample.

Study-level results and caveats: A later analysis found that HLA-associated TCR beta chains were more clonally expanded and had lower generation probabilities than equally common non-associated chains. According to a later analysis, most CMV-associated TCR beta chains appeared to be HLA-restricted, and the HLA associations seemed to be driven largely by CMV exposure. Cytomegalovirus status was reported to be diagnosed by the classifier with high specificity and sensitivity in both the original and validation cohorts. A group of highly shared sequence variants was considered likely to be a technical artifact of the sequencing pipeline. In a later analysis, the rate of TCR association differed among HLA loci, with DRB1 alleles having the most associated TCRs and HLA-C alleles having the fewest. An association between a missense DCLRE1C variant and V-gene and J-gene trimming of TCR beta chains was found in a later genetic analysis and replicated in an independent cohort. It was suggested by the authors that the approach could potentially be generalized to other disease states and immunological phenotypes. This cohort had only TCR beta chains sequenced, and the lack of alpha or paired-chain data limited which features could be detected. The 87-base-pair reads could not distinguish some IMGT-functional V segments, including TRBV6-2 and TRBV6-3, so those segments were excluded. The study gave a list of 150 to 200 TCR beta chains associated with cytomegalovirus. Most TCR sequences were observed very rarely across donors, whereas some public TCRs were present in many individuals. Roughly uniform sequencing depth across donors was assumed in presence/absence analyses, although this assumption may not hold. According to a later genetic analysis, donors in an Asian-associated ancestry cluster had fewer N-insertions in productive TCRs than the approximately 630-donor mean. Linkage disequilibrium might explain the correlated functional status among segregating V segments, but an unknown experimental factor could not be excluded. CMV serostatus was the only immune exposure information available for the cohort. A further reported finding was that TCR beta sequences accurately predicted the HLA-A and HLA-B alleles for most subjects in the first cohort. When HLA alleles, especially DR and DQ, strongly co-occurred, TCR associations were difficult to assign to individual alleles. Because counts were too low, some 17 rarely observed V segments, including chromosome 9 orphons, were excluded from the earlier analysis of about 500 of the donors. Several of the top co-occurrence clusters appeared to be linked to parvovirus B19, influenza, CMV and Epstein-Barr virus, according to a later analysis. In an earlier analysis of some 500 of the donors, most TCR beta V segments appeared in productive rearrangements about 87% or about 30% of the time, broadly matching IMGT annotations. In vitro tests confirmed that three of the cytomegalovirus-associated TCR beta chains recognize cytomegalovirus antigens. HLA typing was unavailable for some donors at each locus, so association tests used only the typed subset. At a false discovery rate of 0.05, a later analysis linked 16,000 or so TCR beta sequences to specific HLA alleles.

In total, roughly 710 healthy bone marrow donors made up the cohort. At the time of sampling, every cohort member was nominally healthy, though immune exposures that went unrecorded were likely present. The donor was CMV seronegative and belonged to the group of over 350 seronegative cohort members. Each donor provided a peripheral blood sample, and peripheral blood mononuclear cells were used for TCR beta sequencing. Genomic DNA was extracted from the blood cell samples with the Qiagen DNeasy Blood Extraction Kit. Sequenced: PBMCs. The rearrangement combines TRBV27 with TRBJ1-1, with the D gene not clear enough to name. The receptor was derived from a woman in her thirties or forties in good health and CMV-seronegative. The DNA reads TGTGCCAGCAGTTTATCAGGAGGAACTGAAGCTTTCTTT. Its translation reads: CASSLSGGTEAFF.